The 13 T cell receptor beta chains reported below all come from one sample, sequenced in a study of OX40 agonist ivuxolimab in advanced cancers. The assay was immunoSEQ multiplex PCR, and TCRdb's table has in-frame clones only and misses some. The table shows more than 25,000 clones, with roughly 84% occurring only once. Sample: CD4+ or CD8+ T cells sorted from blood, taken in a trial of the OX40 agonist ivuxolimab. These receptors all come from an adult with an advanced solid tumor such as melanoma, head and neck, liver or kidney cancer.

The V gene is TRBV9, the J gene TRBJ1-2; D not resolved. Germline V gene data show CDR1 as SGDLS and CDR2 as YYNGEE. CDR3 size: 12 residues. V was cut by 0 bases and J by 7 bases, with 7 bases left in between. As DNA, the CDR3 is TGTGCCAGCAGCGTAGTCGGGGTTGGCTACACCTTC. It specifies CASSVVGVGYTF.

The rearrangement joins TRBV2 to TRBJ2-7; D not certain. This CDR3 contains 13 residues. Per the germline V gene, CDR1 is SNHLY and CDR2 is FYNNEI. V was shortened by 10 bases and J by 2 bases, with 15 bases between the two germline ends. As DNA, the CDR3 is TGTGCCACCGACATTATCGCCGCCTACGAGCAGTACTTC. Protein sequence: CATDIIAAYEQYF.

The chain employs TRBV7-2 and TRBJ2-3; TRBD2 matches 13 bases. J gave up 2 bases and V 3 bases, and 5 bases lay outside the gene matches. CDR1 and CDR2 (germline): SGHTA, FQGNSA. The CDR3 is 17 residues long. The CDR3 nucleotides are TGTGCCAGCAGCTTCCCCGGGACTAGCGGGGACACAGATACGCAGTATTTT. This sequence encodes CASSFPGTSGDTDTQYF.

The chain links TRBV11-2 to TRBJ2-3, with TRBD2 matching 12 bases. V was clipped by 5 bases and J by 6 bases; unmatched bases: 6. The CDR3 sequence is 15 residues long. Germline CDR1 and CDR2: SGHAT and FQNNGV. Here the CDR3 DNA reads TGTGCCAGCAGCGTTACTAGCGGGGGGCTTGATACGCAGTATTTT. Its translation: CASSVTSGGLDTQYF.

CDR3 region: CASSLFQGSSETQYF. In nucleotides, the CDR3 is TGTGCCAGCAGCTTATTTCAGGGCTCCTCGGAGACCCAGTACTTC. This chain links TRBV7-9 with TRBJ2-5; D is possibly TRBD1 (5 bases). Germline values: CDR1 SEHNR, CDR2 FQNEAQ (reference sequence). The germline V and J ends were trimmed by 2 bases and 5 bases, with 15 bases remaining between them. CDR3 length: 15 residues.

V and J are TRBV15 and TRBJ1-1; D uncertain. V shed 0 bases and J shed 8 bases, with 16 bases lying between them. Per the germline V gene, CDR1 is LNHNV and CDR2 is YYDKDF (reference sequence). CDR3 length: 15 residues. CDR3 residues: CATSRDLGGWAEAFF. DNA for the CDR3: TGTGCCACCAGCAGAGATCTGGGCGGATGGGCCGAAGCTTTCTTT. Complete variable domain (other parts from reference TRBV15 and TRBJ1-1): DAMVIQNPRYQVTQFGKPVTLSCSQTLNHNVMYWYQQKSSQAPKLLFHYYDKDFNNEADTPDNFQSRRPNTSFCFLDIRSPGLGDTAMYLCATSRDLGGWAEAFFGQGTRLTVV.

The chain links TRBV9 to TRBJ1-1, with D unresolved. The V end was cut by 0 bases, the J end by 4 bases, with 7 bases between. This CDR3 contains 13 residues. Germline V gene data show CDR1 as SGDLS and CDR2 as YYNGEE. CDR3 DNA: TGTGCCAGCAGCGTAGGGGCAGGCACTGAAGCTTTCTTT. This sequence encodes CASSVGAGTEAFF.

This chain connects TRBV9 to TRBJ2-7; TRBD1 matches at 9 bases. V shed 5 bases and J 3 bases; nucleotides not matched to a gene: 12. The length of the CDR3 is 16 residues. Germline CDR1 and CDR2: SGDLS and YYNGEE. In DNA, the CDR3 is TGTGCCAGCAGTGCCGGACCGGGGACAGGGTACTACGAGCAGTACTTC. It yields the protein CASSAGPGTGYYEQYF.

This sequence joins TRBV7-9 and TRBJ1-4; D gene uncertain. CDR1 and CDR2 (germline): SEHNR, FQNEAQ (reference sequence). Trimming removed 5 bases at V and 3 bases at J, with 1 base between. The CDR3 is made up of 11 amino acids. The CDR3, as DNA: TGTGCCAGCAGCCCTAATGAAAAACTGTTTTTT. Translation gives CASSPNEKLFF.

V usage is TRBV7-9 and J usage is TRBJ2-2; 9 positions match TRBD2. After removal of 5 bases from V and 4 bases from J, the junction contained 14 bases not matched to a gene. Looked up from germline, CDR1 is SEHNR and CDR2 is FQNEAQ (reference sequence). The CDR3 has 18 amino acids. The CDR3 here is CASSEGLAPARGTGELFF. The CDR3 nucleotides read TGTGCCAGCAGCGAGGGACTAGCCCCTGCCCGGGGCACCGGGGAGCTGTTTTTT.

V and J are TRBV5-1 and TRBJ2-7; possible D gene TRBD2, 7 bases. This CDR3 region has 15 residues. The V gene's germline CDR1 is SGHRS and CDR2 YFSETQ. V gave up 0 bases and J gave up 6 bases, with 16 bases separating them. CDR3 nucleotide sequence: TGCGCCAGCAGCTTGGCTGGCGGGGGCTGGGTCGAGCAGTACTTC. It translates to CASSLAGGGWVEQYF.

The J gene is TRBJ2-1, the V gene TRBV7-9; TRBD1 matches 9 bases. The trim removed 4 bases at V and 3 bases at J, leaving 4 bases unmatched. Germline CDR1 reads SEHNR; CDR2 reads FQNEAQ (reference sequence). This CDR3 spans 15 amino acids. CDR3 coding DNA: TGTGCCAGCAGCTCCGGGACAGGGAACTACAATGAGCAGTTCTTC. Amino acids: CASSSGTGNYNEQFF. Full variable domain (remainder filled in from reference TRBV7-9 and TRBJ2-1): DTGVSQNPRHKITKRGQNVTFRCDPISEHNRLYWYRQTLGQGPEFLTYFQNEAQLEKSRLLSDRFSAERPKGSFSTLEIQRTEQGDSAMYLCASSSGTGNYNEQFFGPGTRLTVL.

The genes are TRBV28 and TRBJ2-7; 9 bases match TRBD1. CDR1 and CDR2 from the germline V gene are MDHEN and SYDVKM. The CDR3 runs 14 residues. V was clipped by 4 bases and J by 4 bases; unmatched bases: 5. The CDR3: CASSYATGGYEQYF. CDR3 nucleotide sequence: TGTGCCAGCAGTTACGCGACAGGGGGTTACGAGCAGTACTTC.